This T cell receptor (beta chain) came from a study of OX40 agonist ivuxolimab in advanced cancers. Regarding the research as a whole: Ivuxolimab, which targeted the costimulatory receptor OX40 (CD134), was an agonistic, fully human IgG2 monoclonal antibody. Intravenous ivuxolimab was administered to patients every 2 weeks at six dose levels: 0.01, 0.1, 0.3, 1.5, 3 and 10 mg/kg. Of the roughly 51 patients in dose escalation, 19 had hepatocellular carcinoma, about 15 had melanoma, 9 had renal cell carcinoma and 9 had head and neck cancer. In the dose-escalation cohort, 82.7% of patients were male, and the mean age was approximately 60 years, with a range of roughly 20 to 85. Prior anti-PD-1, anti-PD-L1 or anti-CTLA-4 therapy was permitted, and checkpoint inhibitors had been received by roughly two fifths of dose-escalation patients. Partial responses occurred in three dose-escalation patients, of whom one had hepatocellular carcinoma and two had cutaneous melanoma. The purpose of peripheral TCRbeta sequencing was to test whether ivuxolimab changed TCR sequence diversity and led to clonal T-cell expansion. The paper reports the monotherapy dose-escalation portion (N of about 54 patients) of the phase I ivuxolimab trial. The study at large found these results: Clonal expansion of both CD4+ and CD8+ blood T cells was observed from baseline to week 6 at doses 0.1 to 3.0 mg/kg. In the 0.1-3.0 mg/kg groups, partial responders had among the lowest normalized peripheral clonal expansion, particularly in CD8+ T cells. Low levels of normalized T-cell clonal expansion were also seen in some nonresponding patients. The antigen specificity of the clonally expanded peripheral T cells was not determined. On average, CD8+ T cells showed more expanded clones than CD4+ T cells after ivuxolimab.

Genomic DNA was isolated from the sorted cells so that the TCRbeta CDR3 region could be sequenced. The immunoSEQ Assay was used for sequencing of TCRbeta CDR3 regions. TCRdb's version of the immuneACCESS table is confined to in-frame rearrangements and falls short of the full clone set. An unresolved V gene accounts for under half of the shortfall where checked; the remainder is of unknown origin. The sample table holds 70,000 to 100,000 clones, of which approximately 90% were seen once. The top ten clonotypes cover 7% to 8.5% of the sample. The trial excluded patients who had a history of autoimmune disease or who were on systemic immunosuppression. In every dose cohort, peripheral blood was drawn for TCR sequencing at baseline, cycle 4 day 1, and cycle 7 day 1. The samples were taken from a phase I, first-in-human, multicenter, open-label dose-escalation trial of ivuxolimab. Adults with locally advanced or metastatic head and neck squamous cell, hepatocellular, melanoma or renal cell carcinoma were enrolled in the trial. Before TCR sequencing, CD4+ T cells and CD8+ T cells were sorted from peripheral blood as separate populations.

Worth noting for this clone: Its target antigen remains unknown. No clone much larger than this one lies a single base away; base qualities are absent.

This receptor was obtained from an adult with an advanced solid tumor such as melanoma, head and neck, liver or kidney cancer. Sequencing was performed on CD4+ or CD8+ T cells sorted from blood, taken in a trial of the OX40 agonist ivuxolimab.

The CDR3 here reads CASRIPGGGTEAFF. In nucleotides, the sequence is TGTGCCAGCAGGATCCCGGGGGGCGGCACTGAAGCTTTCTTT. The chain couples TRBV6-1 to TRBJ1-1; a tentative D match to TRBD1 spans 6 bases. V gives up 6 bases and J gives up 4 bases, and the segment between their germline ends measures 15 bases. From its cysteine to its phenylalanine, the CDR3 spans 14 amino acids. Only the CDR3 part of the read is kept: 42 bases, read in frame from the first base. CDR1 and CDR2 were assigned from the germline V gene as MNHNS and SASEGT.